Listed below are T cell receptor beta chains from one sample, sequenced in a study of T-cell memory formation after mild COVID-19. TCRdb reprocessed the 5' RACE reads with MiXCR, giving one entry per CDR3 protein. Among roughly 170,000 distinct CDR3 sequences, 18% were seen once, and the ten largest hold 3.9%. Sequenced input: PBMCs or a T cell subset sorted from them (not recorded which). The receptors shown here come from a man between 18 and 29 years old who had mild COVID-19 (a few samples of this study predate the infection). Cell type and time point are not known. Both conserved end residues are part of each CDR3. Not all rows give a size; the values are once, few, many and, for expanded clones, a class.

j_call cdr3_length v_call clone_size cdr3_aa
TRBJ2-6 14 TRBV5-1 few CASSFNSGANVLTF
TRBJ2-1 15 TRBV11-3 few CASSPGAGLGNEQFF
TRBJ1-5 15 TRBV6-2/TRBV6-3 . CASRPRTGSNQPQHF
TRBJ2-5 11 TRBV19 few CASSIKETQYF
TRBJ2-2 20 TRBV7-8 many CASRLRTGRGLRLDTGELFF
TRBJ2-5 14 TRBV30 few CAWAGGRGLETQYF
TRBJ2-1 13 TRBV5-1 . CASSQGGLAEQFF
TRBJ2-4 15 TRBV18 . CASSRDTGGMDIQYF
TRBJ2-3 15 TRBV12-3/TRBV12-4 once CASSPRLAGTDTKYF
TRBJ1-2 13 TRBV7-9 few CASSPTGGVGYTF
TRBJ2-5 13 TRBV3-1 . CASSQEGGETQYF
TRBJ2-1 12 TRBV6-2/TRBV6-3 few CASSYQGKREFF
TRBJ1-1 13 TRBV11-3 . CASSLEEDTEAFF
TRBJ1-2 16 TRBV6-6 few CASSGGQSLAFYGYTF
TRBJ2-5 13 TRBV7-2 . CASSLELRGVQYF
TRBJ1-3 17 TRBV7-9 few CASSQGQGLISGNTIYF
TRBJ2-3 13 TRBV20-1 few CSAREVSTDTQYF
TRBJ2-7 14 TRBV20-1 . CSASKFGDTYEQYF
TRBJ2-2 16 TRBV7-9 . CASSPPLSGGFGELFF
TRBJ2-3 15 TRBV2 . CAGTPPGTSTDTQYF
TRBJ1-3 19 TRBV3-1 . CASSHPGQSMGYSGNTIYF
TRBJ1-1 15 TRBV12-3/TRBV12-4 few CASSLGLHGGTEAFF
TRBJ1-2 17 TRBV5-1 few CASSAGTGSLPNYGYTF
TRBJ2-3 12 TRBV9 few CASSVQTGTQYF
TRBJ2-5 14 TRBV20-1 . CSARSLAGGETQYF
TRBJ2-3 16 TRBV12-3/TRBV12-4 many CASSPPVSTSTDTQYF
TRBJ2-2 15 TRBV2 few CASRLDRRNTGELFF
TRBJ2-3 17 TRBV27 . CASTPSPGTGVTDTQYF
TRBJ2-7 15 TRBV6-1 . CASSEAGGHQYEQYF